Listed here is a single TCR beta chain. It was during active infection that Seattle patients were enrolled and then longitudinally followed. This sample is part of a study of blood T cell repertoires in COVID-19. The overall study: COVID-19 samples from acute and convalescent phases originated in the United States, Italy and Spain. PBMCs, B-cell-depleted T cells, or T cells provided the cDNA or gDNA that made up the material.

CDR1 is SNHLY, CDR2 FYNNEI, per germline. The CDR3 runs 13 residues. V dropped 5 bases and J dropped 5 bases, with 12 bases sitting between them. Per the original data handling: Reference gene primer amplification gave nucleated cell count estimates. Assay used: immunoSEQ multiplex PCR; TCRdb lists only in-frame clones, some missing. The DNA gave D and trimming, while V, J and clone size come from that table. Among fewer than 250,000 clones listed, around 81% were seen once. V is TRBV2 and J is TRBJ1-2; TRBD1 might be the D (6 bases). The sequenced sample consisted of peripheral blood. The receptor's source is a man aged 55 to 69 with COVID-19, enrolled during active disease. The CDR3: CASSPPDSYGYTF. The CDR3 DNA reads TGTGCCAGCAGTCCCCCGGACAGTTATGGCTACACCTTC.